This record looks at one TCR beta chain sequence and its context. Its antigen is as yet unknown. The data belong to a study of T cells in localized non-small cell lung cancer. Whole-study findings and limits: Higher T cell density in the blood was associated with longer overall survival, whereas higher adjacent-lung clonality associated with shorter survival. Across samples, adjacent lung featured a median around 56 of the top 100 tumor clones. Uninvolved adjacent lung had more T cell clonality than any other tissue, topping tumor. Since sequencing was restricted to only one region of the tumor, intratumor heterogeneity remains a possibility.

This table comes from immunoSEQ multiplex PCR, and its TCRdb copy is limited to in-frame clones, with some not included. The table includes tens of thousands of clones, about nine tenths detected once. The CDR3 has 15 amino acids. Germline CDR1 and CDR2: SGDLS and YYNGEE. The V gene lost 0 bases and the J gene lost 2 bases, with 11 bases spanning the gap. The source material was peripheral blood, sampled before any cancer treatment. The sequence derives from a male donor at least 60 years old with stage III squamous cell lung carcinoma. The chain has TRBV9 and TRBJ2-5, with D perhaps TRBD2 (6 bases). Written as DNA, the CDR3 is TGTGCCAGCAGCGTAGTCGGCGGGAAACAAGAGACCCAGTACTTC. Encoded protein: CASSVVGGKQETQYF.